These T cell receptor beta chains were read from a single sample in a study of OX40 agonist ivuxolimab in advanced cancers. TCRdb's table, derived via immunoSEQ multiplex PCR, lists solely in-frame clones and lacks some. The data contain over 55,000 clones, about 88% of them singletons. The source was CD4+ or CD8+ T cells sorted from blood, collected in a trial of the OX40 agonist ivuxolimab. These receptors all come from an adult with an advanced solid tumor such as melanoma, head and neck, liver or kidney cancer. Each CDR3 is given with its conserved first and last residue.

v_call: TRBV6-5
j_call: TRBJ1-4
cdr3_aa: CASTTTGGEKLFF

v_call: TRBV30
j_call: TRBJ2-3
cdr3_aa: CAWRKVAGLDTQYF

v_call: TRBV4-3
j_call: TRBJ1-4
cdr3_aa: CASSQAYSGEVKLFF

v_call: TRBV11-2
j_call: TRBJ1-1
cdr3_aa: CASSPYRGGTEAFF

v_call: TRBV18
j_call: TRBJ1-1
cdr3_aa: CASSPRDGNTEAFF

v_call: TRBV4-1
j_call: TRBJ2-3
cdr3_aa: CASTLLAGSIDTQYF

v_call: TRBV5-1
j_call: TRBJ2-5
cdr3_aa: CASSFSGQQETQYF

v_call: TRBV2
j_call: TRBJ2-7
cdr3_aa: CASSPGRQGEYF

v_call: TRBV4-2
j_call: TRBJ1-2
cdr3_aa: CASSPTGAGDYGYTF

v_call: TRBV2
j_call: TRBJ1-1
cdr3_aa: CASSQDTSEAFF

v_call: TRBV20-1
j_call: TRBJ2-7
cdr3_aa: CSARSAYEQYF

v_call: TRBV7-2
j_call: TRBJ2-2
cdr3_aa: CASSRLGGPGTGELFF

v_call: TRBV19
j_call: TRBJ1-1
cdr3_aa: CASTEDRANTEAFF

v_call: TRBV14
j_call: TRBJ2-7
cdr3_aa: CASRSDVAYEQYF

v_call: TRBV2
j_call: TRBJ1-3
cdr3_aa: CASKPGVLSGNTIYF

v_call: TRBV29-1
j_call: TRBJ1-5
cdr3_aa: CSVTGGGSQPQHF

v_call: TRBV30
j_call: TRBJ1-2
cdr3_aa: CAWSVGLISGYGYTF

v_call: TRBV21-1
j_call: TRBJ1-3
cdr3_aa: CASSGERRSGNTIYF

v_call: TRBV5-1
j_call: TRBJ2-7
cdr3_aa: CASSQDGLEQYF

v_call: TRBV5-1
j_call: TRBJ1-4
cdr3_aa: CASSLGDRSTNEKLFF

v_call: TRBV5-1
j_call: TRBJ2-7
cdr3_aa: CASSLGYRDRENYEQYF

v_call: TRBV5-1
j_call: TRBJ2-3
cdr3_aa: CASSLRLADTQYF

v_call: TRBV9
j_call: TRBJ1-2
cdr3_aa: CASSVEGYGYTF

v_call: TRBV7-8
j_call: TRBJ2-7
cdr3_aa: CASSAVDRGRYEQYF

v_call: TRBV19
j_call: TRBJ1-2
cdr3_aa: CASMRGGFGYTF

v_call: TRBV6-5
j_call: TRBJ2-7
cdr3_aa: CASSRAGTFREQYF

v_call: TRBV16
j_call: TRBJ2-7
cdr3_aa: CASSRTSGGYHEQYF

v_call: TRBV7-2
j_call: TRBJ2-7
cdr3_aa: CASSLYYEQYF

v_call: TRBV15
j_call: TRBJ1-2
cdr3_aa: CATSRNRDGLNGYTF

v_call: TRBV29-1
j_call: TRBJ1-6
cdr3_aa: CSVVVRANSPLHF

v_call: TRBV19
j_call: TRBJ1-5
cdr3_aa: CASSTRGPQHF

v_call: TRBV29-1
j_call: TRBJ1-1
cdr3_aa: CSVEETGEGDTEAFF

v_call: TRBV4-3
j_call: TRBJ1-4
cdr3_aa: CASSQDLGQGGEKLFF

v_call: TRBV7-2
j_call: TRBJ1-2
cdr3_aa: CASSRDNYGYTF

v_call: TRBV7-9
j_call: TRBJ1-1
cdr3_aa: CASSSGLGPNTEAFF

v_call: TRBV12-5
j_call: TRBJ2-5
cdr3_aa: CASGLAKPGQGMEYF

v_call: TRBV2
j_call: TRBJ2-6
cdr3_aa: CASSVKVDGANVLTF

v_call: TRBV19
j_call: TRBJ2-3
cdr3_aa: CASSEVRTGMSDTQYF

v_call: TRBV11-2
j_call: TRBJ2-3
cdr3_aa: CASSLGLMWGATQYF

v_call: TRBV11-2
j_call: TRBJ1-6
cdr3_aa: CASSFLGGGGAPLHF

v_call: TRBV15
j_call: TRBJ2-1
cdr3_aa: CATSDRETSNEQFF

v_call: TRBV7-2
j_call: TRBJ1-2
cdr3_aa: CASSLIGNGYTF

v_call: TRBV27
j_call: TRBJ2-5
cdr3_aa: CASSLNIMETQYF

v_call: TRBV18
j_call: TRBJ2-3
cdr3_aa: CASSPGSLTTDTQYF

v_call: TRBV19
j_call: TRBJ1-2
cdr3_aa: CASSNTMGGYGYTF

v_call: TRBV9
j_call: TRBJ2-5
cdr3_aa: CASSHPAEVGRETQYF

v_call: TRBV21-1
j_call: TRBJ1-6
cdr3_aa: CASSTHRGQDSPLHF

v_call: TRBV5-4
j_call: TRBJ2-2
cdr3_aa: CASSLMATNTGELFF

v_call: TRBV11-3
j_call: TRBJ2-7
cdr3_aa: CASSSLRAASEQYF

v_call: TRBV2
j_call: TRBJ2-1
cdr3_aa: CASSESLNNEQFF

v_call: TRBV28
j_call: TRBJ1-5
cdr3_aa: CASTLGSQNQPQHF

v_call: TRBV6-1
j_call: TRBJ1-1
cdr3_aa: CASRVSLSRGTEAFF

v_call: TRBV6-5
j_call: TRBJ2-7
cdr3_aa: CASSRTERYEQYF

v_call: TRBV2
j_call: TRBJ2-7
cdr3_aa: CAILQDGPYEQYF

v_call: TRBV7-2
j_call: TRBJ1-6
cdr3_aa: CASSLEGSGGFRSPLHF